The entry below gives a single T cell receptor beta chain sequence along with its context. These data originate in a study of shared clonotypes between healthy human individuals. Clones were read by immunoSEQ multiplex PCR, and TCRdb kept only the in-frame ones, dropping some. The profile covers about 600,000 clones, with roughly 97% appearing a single time and approximately 0.057% taken by the ten largest. Trimming took 4 bases from V and 2 from J; bases not matched to a gene: 9. Germline V gene lookup returns CDR1 SGHRS and CDR2 YFSETQ. The CDR3 runs to 16 residues. This rearrangement joins TRBV5-1 to TRBJ1-3; 7 bases map to TRBD1. The receptor's source is a woman aged 25 to 39 in good health. What was sequenced was naive CD4+ T cells sorted from blood. Subset described: CD45RA+ positively selected. Here the CDR3 DNA reads TGCGCCAGCAGCGATCAACCGGGACAGACTGGAAACACCATATATTTT. Amino acids: CASSDQPGQTGNTIYF. The full variable domain, its missing parts supplied by reference TRBV5-1 and TRBJ1-3, is KAGVTQTPRYLIKTRGQQVTLSCSPISGHRSVSWYQQTPGQGLQFLFEYFSETQRNKGNFPGRFSGRQFSNSRSEMNVSTLELGDSALYLCASSDQPGQTGNTIYFGEGSWLTVV.